The clone carrying this T cell receptor (beta chain) was detected only once. The antigen is unknown. Sample-barcoded 5' priming and a J-beta primer mix drove a second PCR of roughly 6 to 12 cycles. CDR3-containing paired-end reads numbered at least 2.5 million in each sample. TCRdb itself ran the 5' RACE reads through MiXCR, one entry per CDR3 protein. In the table there are hundreds of thousands of distinct CDR3 sequences, approximately 55% of which are singletons. The sample is drawn from a study of blood T cells in healthy people across ages. About the research overall: Using template switching, researchers captured about one barcoded beta molecule for each two T cells. Study-wide results and caveats: PBMCs were not sorted, which prevented a conclusive comparison of naive versus antigen-experienced cells.

Researchers collected approximately 9.5 milliliters of peripheral blood from every single donor. The sample comprised blood. The TCR originated in an elderly man in good health.

The CDR3 DNA sequence: TGTGCCACCAGTGATTTGTATCAGGGTGACAATGAGCAGTTCTTC. Translating it yields CATSDLYQGDNEQFF. The chain employs TRBV24-1 and TRBJ2-1, with D perhaps matching TRBD1 (5 bases). This CDR3 contains 15 residues. Trimming took off 0 bases at V and 5 bases at J, with 10 bases between the two ends. CDR1 is KGHDR and CDR2 is SFDVKD in the germline V gene.